What follows are 27 T cell receptor beta chains derived from one specimen sequenced in a study of OX40 agonist ivuxolimab in advanced cancers. Data came from immunoSEQ multiplex PCR; TCRdb stores just in-frame clones and leaves some out. The table records 90,000 or so clones, 89% of them present only once. Sample: CD4+ or CD8+ T cells sorted from blood, taken in a trial of the OX40 agonist ivuxolimab. All receptors come from an adult with an advanced solid tumor such as melanoma, head and neck, liver or kidney cancer.

The chain recombines TRBV5-6 with TRBJ2-5; 8 bases are shared with TRBD1. Trimming at V came to 3 bases and at J to 5 bases, leaving 6 bases not matched to a gene. Germline V gene sequence: CDR1 SGHDT, CDR2 YYEEEE. The CDR3 length is 14 residues. The CDR3 reads CASSSTQGAETQYF. CDR3 DNA sequence: TGTGCCAGCAGCTCCACTCAGGGGGCGGAGACCCAGTACTTC.

The chain is built from TRBV7-3 and TRBJ2-5; no definite D call. Germline lookup yields CDR1 SGHTA and CDR2 FQGTGA. Trimming removed 2 bases at V and 0 bases at J, with 4 bases between. The length of the CDR3 is 13 residues. The CDR3 region is CASSLGHQETQYF. The CDR3 nucleotides read TGTGCCAGCAGCTTAGGGCACCAAGAGACCCAGTACTTC.

The chain joins TRBV4-1 to TRBJ1-1; 9 bases are a match to TRBD1. V shed 3 bases and J 1 base; nucleotides not matched to a gene: 3. The CDR3 totals 15 residues. The germline V gene has CDR1 MGHRA and CDR2 YSYEKL. This CDR3 is CASSHADRGNTEAFF. Here the CDR3 DNA reads TGCGCCAGCAGCCACGCGGACAGGGGGAACACTGAAGCTTTCTTT.

V gene TRBV7-2 combines with J gene TRBJ2-7; D is unresolved. The CDR3 covers 13 residues. Trimming cost V 4 bases and J 1 base, with 8 bases left between them. Germline CDR1 is SGHTA and CDR2 is FQGNSA. CDR3 amino acids: CASSSSLSYEQYF. CDR3 sequence (DNA): TGTGCCAGCAGCTCGTCCTTATCCTACGAGCAGTACTTC.

Only one count was recorded for this clone. The chain combines TRBV2 with TRBJ2-7; tentatively, D is TRBD1 (6 bases). CDR3 length: 15 amino acids. Trimming removed 4 bases at V and 2 bases at J, with 15 bases between. CDR1 and CDR2 from the germline V gene are SNHLY and FYNNEI. Written as DNA, the CDR3 is TGTGCCAGCAGTGCCCGGGACATGGACCCCTACGAGCAGTACTTC. It is translated as CASSARDMDPYEQYF.

The rearrangement joins TRBV7-9 to TRBJ2-6; D gene ambiguous. V dropped 0 bases and J dropped 2 bases, with 5 bases sitting between them. There are 15 residues in the CDR3. The germline CDR1 and CDR2 sequences are SEHNR and FQNEAQ (reference sequence). The CDR3 bases are TGTGCCAGCAGCTTAGCAGGGACTGGGGCCAACGTCCTGACTTTC. Translating it yields CASSLAGTGANVLTF. The entire variable domain, with the rest obtained from reference TRBV7-9 and TRBJ2-6, is as follows: DTGVSQNPRHKITKRGQNVTFRCDPISEHNRLYWYRQTLGQGPEFLTYFQNEAQLEKSRLLSDRFSAERPKGSFSTLEIQRTEQGDSAMYLCASSLAGTGANVLTFGAGSRLTVL.

The CDR3 DNA sequence: TGTGCCAGCTCCGGGATACCTTGGGGCAATCAGCCCCAGCATTTT. It translates to CASSGIPWGNQPQHF. V usage is TRBV19 and J usage is TRBJ1-5, with D uncertain. CDR1 is LNHDA, CDR2 SQIVND, per germline (reference sequence). Between the trimmed V and J ends, which lost 9 bases and 2 bases, there was a span of 17 bases. The CDR3 contains 15 residues.

This clone appeared a single time. V gene TRBV27 combines with J gene TRBJ2-5, with D hard to call. CDR1 MNHEY and CDR2 SMNVEV come from the germline V gene (reference sequence). The V and J ends lost 7 bases and 3 bases respectively, with 6 bases between them. This CDR3 comprises 11 residues. This CDR3 reads CASNAEETQYF. In nucleotides, the CDR3 is TGTGCCAGCAACGCTGAAGAGACCCAGTACTTC.

CDR3 sequence: CASCNFRDRAGNEQFF. CDR3 bases: TGTGCCAGCTGTAATTTCAGGGACAGGGCGGGCAATGAGCAGTTCTTC. The V gene is TRBV5-5, the J gene TRBJ2-1; TRBD1 matches 9 bases. The germline gives CDR1 SGHKS, CDR2 YYEKEE (reference sequence). The trim removed 7 bases at V and 6 bases at J, leaving 14 bases unmatched. The CDR3 sequence is 16 residues long.

This sequence joins TRBV5-1 and TRBJ1-4; the D gene is possibly TRBD1 (5 bases). The germline CDR1 and CDR2 sequences are SGHRS and YFSETQ. Trimming stripped 3 bases from V and 6 bases from J, with 15 bases between. The CDR3 spans 15 residues. The CDR3 nucleotides read TGCGCCAGCAGCTCCGAGGCAGGGAGGGATGAAAAACTGTTTTTT. Translation gives CASSSEAGRDEKLFF.

This chain uses TRBV30 with TRBJ1-5; D is possibly TRBD1 (5 bases). The CDR3 is 12 amino acids. The V gene lost 2 bases and the J gene lost 15 bases, with 17 bases spanning the gap. Germline CDR1 reads GTSNPN; CDR2 reads SVGIG (reference sequence). The CDR3: CAWSTGTHHLHF. The CDR3 nucleotides are TGTGCCTGGAGTACCGGGACCCACCATCTGCATTTT.

This clone was observed a single time. CDR3 loop: CASSLRDYEQYF. In DNA, the CDR3 is TGTGCCAGCAGCTTGAGGGACTACGAGCAGTACTTC. The chain has TRBV7-2 and TRBJ2-5; a weak D match, TRBD2 (5 bases). The J call may not be correct, given that the DNA end is closer to TRBJ2-7. The CDR3 covers 12 residues. CDR1 and CDR2 from the germline V gene are SGHTA and FQGNSA.

The V call is TRBV11-2, the J call TRBJ1-2; D remains ambiguous. V dropped 1 base and J dropped 5 bases, with 20 bases sitting between them. The V gene's germline CDR1 is SGHAT and CDR2 FQNNGV. The CDR3 totals 17 residues. Here the CDR3 reads CASSLVPSVIRGYGYTF. CDR3 sequence (DNA): TGTGCCAGCAGCTTAGTGCCCTCGGTCATCCGGGGTTATGGCTACACCTTC.

A single count supports this clone. The chain is built from TRBV29-1 and TRBJ2-7, with D tentatively TRBD1 or TRBD2 (5 bases each). Germline values: CDR1 SQVTM, CDR2 ANQGSEA. Between the trimmed V and J ends, which lost 3 bases and 11 bases, there was a span of 17 bases. The CDR3 is 12 amino acids. The CDR3 sequence: CSVDGGGLGEYF. The CDR3 DNA reads TGCAGCGTTGATGGGGGTGGGCTTGGGGAGTACTTC.

This sequence joins TRBV9 and TRBJ2-3; 11 nucleotides line up with TRBD2. The V gene's germline CDR1 is SGDLS and CDR2 YYNGEE. V lost 4 bases and J lost 5; bases outside the gene matches: 6. The CDR3 is made up of 15 amino acids. CDR3 DNA: TGTGCCAGCAGCACTAGCGGGAGTCAGGGAGATACGCAGTATTTT. It specifies CASSTSGSQGDTQYF.

The gene calls are TRBV4-2 and TRBJ1-2, with D maybe TRBD1 (5 bases). CDR1 and CDR2 (germline): LGHNA, YNFKEQ. CDR3 length: 18 residues. V was pared by 0 bases and J by 4 bases, with 21 bases between. CDR3 residues: CASSQELIGTAGGYGYTF. The CDR3 region has the DNA TGTGCCAGCAGCCAAGAGTTAATCGGCACCGCCGGGGGCTATGGCTACACCTTC.

Remarks on this clone: The sample has other DNA sequences that encode this CDR3 too. The gene calls are TRBV5-1 and TRBJ1-3, with no clear D. The CDR3 is made up of 14 amino acids. The V end lost 0 bases, the J end lost 0 bases, and 4 bases lay between the germline ends. Germline-derived CDR1 and CDR2 are SGHRS and YFSETQ. CDR3 amino acids: CASSLGSSGNTIYF. The CDR3 DNA reads TGCGCCAGCAGCTTGGGGTCCTCTGGAAACACCATATATTTT.

The gene calls are TRBV7-9 and TRBJ2-7; D may be TRBD1 or TRBD2 (5 bases each). Trimming left V 4 bases short and J 1 base short, with 11 bases between. Germline-derived CDR1 and CDR2 are SEHNR and FQNEAQ (reference sequence). This CDR3 is 14 amino acids long. The CDR3 reads CASSSGTQSYEQYF. DNA for the CDR3: TGTGCCAGCAGCTCCGGGACCCAGTCCTACGAGCAGTACTTC.

This clone was picked up a small number of times. The rearrangement uses TRBV30 and TRBJ2-7; D is perhaps TRBD1 or TRBD2 (6 bases each). The CDR3 totals 12 residues. Germline assignment: CDR1 GTSNPN and CDR2 SVGIG (reference sequence). V was pared by 8 bases and J by 3 bases, with 14 bases between. This chain's CDR3 is CATQRGDYEQYF. CDR3 nucleotide sequence: TGTGCCACCCAGAGGGGGGACTACGAGCAGTACTTC.

The chain employs TRBV5-1 and TRBJ2-3; D remains ambiguous. CDR1 SGHRS and CDR2 YFSETQ come from the germline V gene. The CDR3 length is 15 residues. V was clipped by 4 bases and J by 0 bases, with 12 bases between them. CDR3 nucleotide sequence: TGCGCCAGCAGCCCTTTAGGATCTAGCACAGATACGCAGTATTTT. Translating it yields CASSPLGSSTDTQYF.

The chain is built from TRBV2 and TRBJ1-5; TRBD1 is a possible D gene (6 bases). The CDR3 consists of 14 residues. Trimming shortened V by 4 bases and J by 4 bases, and 11 bases separated the two germline ends. The germline CDR1 and CDR2 sequences are SNHLY and FYNNEI. The CDR3 nucleotides are TGTGCCAGCAGTGGGGGGACACCTAATCAGCCCCAGCATTTT. As protein: CASSGGTPNQPQHF.

This clone has a single count. The conserved phenylalanine or tryptophan is not found at the CDR3 terminus, so this likely reflects a read error. The DNA is omitted, as the CDR3 cannot be located on it reliably, and the CDR3 follows TCRdb's listing. This rearrangement joins TRBV20-1 to TRBJ2-7; the D call in the table, TRBD1, was not verified against the DNA. The germline V gene has CDR1 DFQATT and CDR2 SNEGSKA (reference sequence). 11 amino acids form the CDR3, both terminal residues included. This CDR3 is CSASGDRGRAK.

The chain uses TRBV2 and TRBJ1-1; D perhaps matches TRBD1 (5 bases). V lost 6 bases to trimming and J lost 3 bases, with 11 bases between them. Germline CDR1 is SNHLY and CDR2 is FYNNEI. This CDR3 spans 13 amino acids. The CDR3 nucleotides are TGTGCCAGCAGCCAGGGACCCGACACTGAAGCTTTCTTT. Amino acids: CASSQGPDTEAFF.

This chain connects TRBV7-2 to TRBJ1-1, with D unresolved. V lost 5 bases and J lost 1, with 17 bases in between. Per the germline V gene, CDR1 is SGHTA and CDR2 is FQGNSA. The CDR3 is 16 residues long. The CDR3 spells CASSPARTESNTEAFF. Here the CDR3 DNA reads TGTGCCAGCAGCCCAGCCCGAACAGAGTCGAACACTGAAGCTTTCTTT.

The chain links TRBV2 to TRBJ1-1; 7 bases are a match to TRBD1. V was clipped by 4 bases and J by 6 bases; unmatched bases: 2. From germline, CDR1 is SNHLY and CDR2 FYNNEI. The CDR3 is 12 amino acids. CDR3 sequence reads: CASSGDSPEAFF. In nucleotides, the CDR3 is TGTGCCAGCAGTGGGGACAGCCCTGAAGCTTTCTTT.

The J gene is TRBJ2-7, the V gene TRBV19; a weak D match, TRBD2 (5 bases). Germline V gives CDR1 LNHDA, CDR2 SQIVND (reference sequence). The ends were cut back, 2 bases at V and 2 bases at J, with 13 bases in the middle. This CDR3 contains 15 residues. The CDR3 DNA is TGTGCCAGTAGTATATCGGCCCAGCGGACCTACGAGCAGTACTTC. Amino acids: CASSISAQRTYEQYF.

This chain joins TRBV7-2 and TRBJ1-3, with D possibly being TRBD1 (6 bases). The CDR3 sequence is 13 residues long. The V gene lost 5 bases and the J gene lost 4 bases, with 9 bases spanning the gap. Per the germline V gene, CDR1 is SGHTA and CDR2 is FQGNSA. The CDR3 region is CASSVGQGNTIYF. DNA for the CDR3: TGTGCCAGCAGCGTGGGACAAGGAAACACCATATATTTT.